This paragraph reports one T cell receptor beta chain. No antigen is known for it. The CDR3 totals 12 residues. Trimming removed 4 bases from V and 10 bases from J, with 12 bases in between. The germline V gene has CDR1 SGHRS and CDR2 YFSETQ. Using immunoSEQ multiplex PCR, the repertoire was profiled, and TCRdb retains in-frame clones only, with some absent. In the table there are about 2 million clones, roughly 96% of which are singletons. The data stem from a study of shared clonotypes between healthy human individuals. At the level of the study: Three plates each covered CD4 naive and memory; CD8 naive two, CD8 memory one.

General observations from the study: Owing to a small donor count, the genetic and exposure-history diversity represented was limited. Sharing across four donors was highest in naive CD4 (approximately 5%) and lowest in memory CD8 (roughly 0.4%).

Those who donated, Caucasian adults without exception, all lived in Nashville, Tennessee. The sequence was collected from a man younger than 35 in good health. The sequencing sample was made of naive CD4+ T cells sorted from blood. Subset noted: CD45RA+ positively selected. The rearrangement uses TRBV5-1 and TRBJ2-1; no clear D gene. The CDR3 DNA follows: TGCGCCAGCAGCATCGACCTGAGGGAGCAGTTCTTC. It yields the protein CASSIDLREQFF.